The clone carrying this T cell receptor (beta chain) was seen a handful of times. The target antigen is unknown. Amplification of ligated cDNA took four PCR rounds with SP2 and nested alpha and beta constant primers. TCRdb reprocessed the 5' RACE reads via MiXCR and lists one record per CDR3 protein. There are tens of thousands of distinct CDR3 sequences in the sample; over 15% occur only once, and around 2.7% lies in the top ten. This sample was included in a study of naive and memory T cell subsets. An oligonucleotide containing a UMI was ligated to the 3' end of TCR cDNA. Input was 1 to 1000 ng of DNase-treated total RNA without cell sorting. This CDR3 region has 14 residues. Looked up from germline, CDR1 is MNHNY and CDR2 is SVGAGI (reference sequence). Trimming pared 5 bases from V and 6 bases from J, leaving 16 bases between. Overall study findings and caveats: Potentially, T cell activation and differentiation skew this RNA-based measurement.

This TCR derives from a female donor in good health. The chain couples TRBV6-6 to TRBJ1-2; D is perhaps TRBD1 (6 bases). This chain's CDR3 is CASSKLRGRNGYTF. The CDR3, as DNA: TGTGCCAGCAGTAAACTCAGGGGAAGGAATGGCTACACCTTC.